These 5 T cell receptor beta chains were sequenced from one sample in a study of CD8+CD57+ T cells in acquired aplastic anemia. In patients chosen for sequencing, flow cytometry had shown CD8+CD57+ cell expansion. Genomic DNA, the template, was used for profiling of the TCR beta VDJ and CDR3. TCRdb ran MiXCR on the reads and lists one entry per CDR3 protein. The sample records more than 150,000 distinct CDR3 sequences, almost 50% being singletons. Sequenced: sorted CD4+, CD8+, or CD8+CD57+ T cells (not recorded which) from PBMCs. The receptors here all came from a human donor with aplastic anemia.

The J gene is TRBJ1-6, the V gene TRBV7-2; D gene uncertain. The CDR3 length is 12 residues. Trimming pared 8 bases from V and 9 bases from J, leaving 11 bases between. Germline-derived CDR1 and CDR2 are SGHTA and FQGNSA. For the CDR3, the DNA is TGTGCCAGCGGCCAAATACTTTCACCCCTCCACTTT. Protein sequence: CASGQILSPLHF.

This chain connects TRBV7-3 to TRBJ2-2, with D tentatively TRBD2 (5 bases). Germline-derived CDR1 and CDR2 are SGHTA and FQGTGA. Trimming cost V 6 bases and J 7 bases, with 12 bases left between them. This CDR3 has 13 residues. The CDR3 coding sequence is TGTGCCAGCAGTTACAAAGAGGGCGGGGAGCTGTTTTTT. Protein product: CASSYKEGGELFF. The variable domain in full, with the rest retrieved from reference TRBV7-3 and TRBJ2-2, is GAGVSQTPSNKVTEKGKYVELRCDPISGHTALYWYRQSLGQGPEFLIYFQGTGAADDSGLPNDRFFAVRPEGSVSTLKIQRTERGDSAVYLCASSYKEGGELFFGEGSRLTVL.

The CDR3 bases are TGTGCCAGTAGTTCGGACAGGGCGACGACACCCCTCCACTTT. Amino acid sequence: CASSSDRATTPLHF. V and J are TRBV19 and TRBJ1-6, with TRBD1 identical over 8 bases. Unmatched junction bases numbered 8, after V lost 5 bases and J lost 11 bases. The CDR3 is 14 residues long. Germline V lookup: CDR1 LNHDA, CDR2 SQIVND (reference sequence).

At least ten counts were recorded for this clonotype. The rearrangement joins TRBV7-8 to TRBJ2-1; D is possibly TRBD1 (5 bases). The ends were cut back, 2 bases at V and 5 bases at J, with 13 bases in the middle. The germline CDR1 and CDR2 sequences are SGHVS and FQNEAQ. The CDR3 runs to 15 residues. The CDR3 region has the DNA TGTGCCAGCAGCTTACAGGGTCGGATAAACAATGAGCAGTTCTTC. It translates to CASSLQGRINNEQFF. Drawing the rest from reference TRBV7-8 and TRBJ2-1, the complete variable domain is GAGVSQSPRYKVAKRGQDVALRCDPISGHVSLFWYQQALGQGPEFLTYFQNEAQLDKSGLPSDRFFAERPEGSVSTLKIQRTQQEDSAVYLCASSLQGRINNEQFFGPGTRLTVL.

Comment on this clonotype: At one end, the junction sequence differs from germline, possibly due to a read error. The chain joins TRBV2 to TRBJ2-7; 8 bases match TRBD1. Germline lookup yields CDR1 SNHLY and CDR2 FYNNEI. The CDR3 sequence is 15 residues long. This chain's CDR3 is CASIENRGTAYEQYF. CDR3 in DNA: TGCGCCAGCATTGAAAACAGGGGGACGGCCTACGAGCAGTACTTC.